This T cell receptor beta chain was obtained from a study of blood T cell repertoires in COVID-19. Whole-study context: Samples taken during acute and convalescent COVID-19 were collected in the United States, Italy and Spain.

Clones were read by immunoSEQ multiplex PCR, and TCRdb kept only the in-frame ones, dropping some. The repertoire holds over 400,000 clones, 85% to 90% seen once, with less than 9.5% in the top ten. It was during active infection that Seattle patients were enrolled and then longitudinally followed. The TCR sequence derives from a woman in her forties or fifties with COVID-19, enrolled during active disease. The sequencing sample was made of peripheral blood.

The CDR3 DNA sequence: TGTGCCAGCAGTTTTGGGGGGACTGGAAACACCATATATTTT. Translating it yields CASSFGGTGNTIYF. The gene calls are TRBV28 and TRBJ1-3; D perhaps matches TRBD1 (5 bases). Trimming pared 3 bases from V and 2 bases from J, leaving 8 bases between. CDR1 is MDHEN and CDR2 is SYDVKM in the germline V gene. The CDR3 contains 14 residues.